One sample yielded the 17 T cell receptor beta chains listed below, sequenced in a study of T cell changes during pregnancy in multiple sclerosis. Using immunoSEQ multiplex PCR, the repertoire was profiled, and TCRdb retains in-frame clones only, with some absent. The sample has some 40,000 clones; roughly nine tenths are singletons. This specimen was CD4+ T cells from peripheral blood mononuclear cells, taken in the third trimester of pregnancy. These receptors were taken from a female donor in good health, enrolled as a control in a pregnancy study.

The count of this clone is one. This rearrangement joins TRBV7-9 to TRBJ2-1; D is perhaps TRBD2 (6 bases). The CDR3 runs to 16 residues. Germline CDR1 is SEHNR and CDR2 is FQNEAQ (reference sequence). V was cut by 2 bases and J by 7 bases, with 18 bases left in between. The DNA of the CDR3 is TGTGCCAGCAGCTTACGGGAGACTCCCCAGGGTAATGAGCAGTTCTTC. It specifies CASSLRETPQGNEQFF.

V and J are TRBV7-9 and TRBJ2-7, with 10 bases matching TRBD1. V was clipped by 5 bases and J by 5 bases; unmatched bases: 12. The length of the CDR3 is 16 residues. From germline, CDR1 is SEHNR and CDR2 FQNEAQ (reference sequence). DNA of the CDR3: TGTGCCAGCAGCCCGGTCCGGGACAGGGGTGGAGACGAGCAGTACTTC. Its protein is CASSPVRDRGGDEQYF.

V is TRBV7-3 and J is TRBJ2-1; 12 bases map to TRBD2. V dropped 3 bases and J dropped 0; count of bases not matched to a gene: 9. CDR1 SGHTA and CDR2 FQGTGA come from the germline V gene. The CDR3 length is 19 residues. CDR3 bases: TGTGCCAGCAGCTTTTCTAGCGGGGGGGCGGGGCGCTCCTACAATGAGCAGTTCTTC. Encoded protein: CASSFSSGGAGRSYNEQFF.

J is TRBJ2-3 and V is TRBV7-3; 8 bases are a match to TRBD2. J gave up 2 bases and V 2 bases, and 9 bases lay outside the gene matches. The CDR3 is 17 residues long. Germline V gene sequence: CDR1 SGHTA, CDR2 FQGTGA. The CDR3 is CASSLGLGSGVTDTQYF. The DNA of the CDR3 is TGTGCCAGCAGCTTAGGGCTGGGTAGCGGGGTCACAGATACGCAGTATTTT.

The V call is TRBV7-3, the J call TRBJ2-7; TRBD2 aligns across 11 bases. With V trimmed by 5 bases and J by 5 bases, 2 bases remained unmatched. Germline V CDR1 and CDR2: SGHTA, FQGTGA. CDR3 length: 13 amino acids. CDR3 in amino acids: CASSRLAGNEQYF. CDR3 bases: TGTGCCAGCAGCCGACTAGCGGGGAACGAGCAGTACTTC.

This clone was picked up a small number of times. The genes are TRBV7-3 and TRBJ2-1; 8 nucleotides line up with TRBD1. CDR3 length: 16 amino acids. The germline gives CDR1 SGHTA, CDR2 FQGTGA. J was trimmed by 9 bases and V by 5 bases; bases with no gene match: 15. CDR3 sequence: CASSRPDREGVGEQFF. The CDR3, as DNA: TGTGCCAGCAGCAGACCGGACAGGGAAGGCGTAGGTGAGCAGTTCTTC.

The chain couples TRBV30 to TRBJ2-5, with 7 bases that match TRBD1. The germline V gene encodes CDR1 GTSNPN and CDR2 SVGIG (reference sequence). The CDR3 has 15 amino acids. V lost 1 base and J lost 5; bases outside the gene matches: 10. The CDR3 reads CAWSGGQGETETQYF. The CDR3 region has the DNA TGTGCCTGGAGTGGGGGTCAGGGGGAAACCGAGACCCAGTACTTC.

The chain employs TRBV21-1 and TRBJ2-4; TRBD1 is taken as the D call from the table, unchecked against the DNA. TRBV21-1 has pseudogene status. The CDR3 sequence is 18 residues long. The DNA of the CDR3 is TGTGCCACCACCAAACTCCCCAGGGTTCGGACCGCCAAAAACATTCAGTACTTC. Translated: CATTKLPRVRTAKNIQYF.

This chain uses TRBV6-5 with TRBJ2-3, with TRBD2 matching over 14 bases. With V trimmed by 2 bases and J by 10 bases, 2 bases remained unmatched. Germline assignment: CDR1 MNHEY and CDR2 SVGAGI. This CDR3 has 14 residues. CDR3 amino acids: CASSYGTSGGPQYF. The DNA of the CDR3 is TGTGCCAGCAGTTACGGGACTAGCGGGGGCCCGCAGTATTTT.

J is TRBJ2-1 and V is TRBV7-8; D is unclear. The CDR3 is 13 residues long. Germline V gene data show CDR1 as SGHVS and CDR2 as FQNEAQ. With 5 bases removed from V and 4 bases from J, the gap between germline ends came to 9 bases. The DNA of the CDR3 is TGTGCCAGCAGCCCCGACACTTACAATGAGCAGTTCTTC. Protein sequence: CASSPDTYNEQFF.

The chain couples TRBV25-1 to TRBJ2-3, with 7 bases lining up with TRBD2. V was clipped by 5 bases and J by 2 bases; unmatched bases: 7. Germline CDR1 and CDR2: MGHDK and SYGVNS. The CDR3 has 15 residues. Here the CDR3 reads CASSYLGGNTDTQYF. The DNA for the CDR3 is TGTGCCAGCAGTTACTTGGGGGGGAACACAGATACGCAGTATTTT.

This chain connects TRBV27 to TRBJ1-1; the match to TRBD1 covers 10 bases. The CDR3 is 14 amino acids. The junction had 6 bases not matched to a gene; V was cut back by 7 bases and J by 4 bases. Per the germline V gene, CDR1 is MNHEY and CDR2 is SMNVEV (reference sequence). The CDR3 here is CASTRDRGGTEAFF. In DNA form, the CDR3 reads TGTGCCAGCACCCGGGACAGGGGAGGCACTGAAGCTTTCTTT.

The chain links TRBV5-5 to TRBJ2-3; TRBD2 matches at 9 bases. The CDR3 spans 16 residues. The germline CDR1 and CDR2 sequences are SGHKS and YYEKEE (reference sequence). V lost 4 bases, J lost 6 bases, and 12 bases stayed unmatched. CDR3 residues: CASSPGRLAGVDTQYF. The DNA for the CDR3 is TGTGCCAGCAGCCCCGGTAGGTTAGCGGGAGTGGATACGCAGTATTTT. Combining the CDR3 with reference TRBV5-5 and TRBJ2-3 gives the whole variable domain DAGVTQSPTHLIKTRGQQVTLRCSPISGHKSVSWYQQVLGQGPQFIFQYYEKEERGRGNFPDRFSARQFPNYSSELNVNALLLGDSALYLCASSPGRLAGVDTQYFGPGTRLTVL.

This sequence joins TRBV6-6 and TRBJ2-3; weak D call: TRBD1 (5 bases). Trimming took off 7 bases at V and 3 bases at J, with 17 bases between the two ends. There are 15 residues in the CDR3. The germline V gene has CDR1 MNHNY and CDR2 SVGAGI (reference sequence). The CDR3 DNA reads as TGTGCCAGCAATACAGGAGCAGGGTTGACAGATACGCAGTATTTT. It is translated as CASNTGAGLTDTQYF.

J is TRBJ1-1 and V is TRBV4-1; D remains ambiguous. CDR1 is MGHRA, CDR2 YSYEKL, per germline. The length of the CDR3 is 17 residues. The germline V and J ends were trimmed by 1 base and 0 bases, with 15 bases remaining between them. The CDR3: CASSQGAQAPMNTEAFF. DNA for the CDR3: TGCGCCAGCAGCCAAGGCGCCCAAGCACCCATGAACACTGAAGCTTTCTTT.

The chain is built from TRBV18 and TRBJ1-3; D may be TRBD1 (5 bases). The CDR3 is 16 amino acids. The V gene lost 0 bases and the J gene lost 0 bases, with 9 bases spanning the gap. Germline CDR1 and CDR2: KGHSH and LQKENI. Written as DNA, the CDR3 is TGTGCCAGCTCACCACCGGGACTCAGCTCTGGAAACACCATATATTTT. It encodes CASSPPGLSSGNTIYF.

The rearrangement joins TRBV28 to TRBJ2-7, with no clear D. The CDR3 covers 14 residues. V was clipped by 5 bases and J by 0 bases, with 11 bases between them. Per the germline V gene, CDR1 is MDHEN and CDR2 is SYDVKM. The CDR3 region has the DNA TGTGCCAGCAGTCCCCTACCTAGCTCCTACGAGCAGTACTTC. It encodes CASSPLPSSYEQYF.